The clone carrying this T cell receptor beta chain has only one observation. This CDR3 has 15 residues. From germline, CDR1 is SGHNT and CDR2 YENEEA. Between the trimmed V and J ends, which lost 2 bases and 3 bases, there was a span of 11 bases. Sequencing was performed with immunoSEQ multiplex PCR; in TCRdb, only in-frame clones are kept and a portion is missing. Here the sample spans about 62,000 clones, 92% being singletons. These data come from a study of OX40 agonist ivuxolimab in advanced cancers. The wider study: Dose-escalation patients had hepatocellular carcinoma, melanoma, renal cell or head and neck cancer.

This sample comprised CD4+ or CD8+ T cells sorted from blood, obtained in a trial of the OX40 agonist ivuxolimab. This rearrangement joins TRBV11-3 to TRBJ2-1; tentative D call: TRBD1 (5 bases). This clonotype originated in an adult with an advanced solid tumor such as melanoma, head and neck, liver or kidney cancer. The CDR3 coding sequence is TGTGCCAGCAGCTTATATCCAGGGCTCTACAATGAGCAGTTCTTC. It yields the protein CASSLYPGLYNEQFF.